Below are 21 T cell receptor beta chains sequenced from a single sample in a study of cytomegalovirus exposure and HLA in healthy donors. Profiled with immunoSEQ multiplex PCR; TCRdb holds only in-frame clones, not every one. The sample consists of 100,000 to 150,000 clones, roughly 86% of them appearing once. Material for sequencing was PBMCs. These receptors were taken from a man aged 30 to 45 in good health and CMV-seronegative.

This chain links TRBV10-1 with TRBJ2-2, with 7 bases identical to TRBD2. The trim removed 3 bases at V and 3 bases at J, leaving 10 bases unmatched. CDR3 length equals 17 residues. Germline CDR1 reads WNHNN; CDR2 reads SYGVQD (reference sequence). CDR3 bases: TGCGCCAGCAGTGATGGGCTAGCGGTATCGGACACCGGGGAGCTGTTTTTT. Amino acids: CASSDGLAVSDTGELFF.

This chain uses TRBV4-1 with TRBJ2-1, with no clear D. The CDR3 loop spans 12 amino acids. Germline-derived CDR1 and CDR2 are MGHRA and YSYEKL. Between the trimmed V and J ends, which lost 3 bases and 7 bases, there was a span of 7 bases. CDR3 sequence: CASSQAGNEQFF. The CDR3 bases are TGCGCCAGCAGCCAGGCTGGTAATGAGCAGTTCTTC.

Here the CDR3 reads CASSLARREHTDTQYF. Written as DNA, the CDR3 is TGCGCCAGCAGCTTGGCCAGGCGGGAGCACACAGATACGCAGTATTTT. The V call is TRBV5-1, the J call TRBJ2-3; 7 bases fit TRBD2. J gave up 2 bases and V 0 bases, and 6 bases lay outside the gene matches. CDR3 size: 16 residues. CDR1 SGHRS and CDR2 YFSETQ come from the germline V gene.

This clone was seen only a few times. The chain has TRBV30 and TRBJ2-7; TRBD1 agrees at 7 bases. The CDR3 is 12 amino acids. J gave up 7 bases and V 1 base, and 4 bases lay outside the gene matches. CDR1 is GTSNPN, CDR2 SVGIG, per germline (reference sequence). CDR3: CAWSEGAGEQYF. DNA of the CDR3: TGTGCCTGGAGTGAGGGGGCTGGAGAGCAGTACTTC.

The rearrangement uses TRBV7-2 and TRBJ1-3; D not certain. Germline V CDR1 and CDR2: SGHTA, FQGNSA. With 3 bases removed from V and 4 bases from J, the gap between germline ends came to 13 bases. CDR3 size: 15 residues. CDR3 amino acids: CASSFGSSVGNTIYF. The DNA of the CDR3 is TGTGCCAGCAGCTTCGGGTCCTCGGTAGGAAACACCATATATTTT.

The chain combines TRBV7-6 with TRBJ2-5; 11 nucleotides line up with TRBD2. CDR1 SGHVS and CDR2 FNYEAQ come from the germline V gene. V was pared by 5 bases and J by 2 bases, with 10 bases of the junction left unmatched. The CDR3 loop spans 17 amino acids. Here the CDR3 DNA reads TGTGCCAGCAGCCAAGGGCTAGCGGGAGGTGGACAAGAGACCCAGTACTTC. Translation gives CASSQGLAGGGQETQYF.

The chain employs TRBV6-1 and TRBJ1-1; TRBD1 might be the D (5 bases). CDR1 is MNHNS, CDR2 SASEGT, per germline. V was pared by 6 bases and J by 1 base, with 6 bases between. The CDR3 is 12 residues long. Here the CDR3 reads CASRGGNTEAFF. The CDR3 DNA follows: TGTGCCAGCAGGGGGGGGAACACTGAAGCTTTCTTT.

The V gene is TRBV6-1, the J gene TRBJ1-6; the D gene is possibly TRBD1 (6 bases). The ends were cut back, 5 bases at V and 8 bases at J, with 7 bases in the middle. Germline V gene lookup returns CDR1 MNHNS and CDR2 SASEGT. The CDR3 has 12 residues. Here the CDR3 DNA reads TGTGCCAGCAGTCACAGGGATTCACCCCTCCACTTT. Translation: CASSHRDSPLHF.

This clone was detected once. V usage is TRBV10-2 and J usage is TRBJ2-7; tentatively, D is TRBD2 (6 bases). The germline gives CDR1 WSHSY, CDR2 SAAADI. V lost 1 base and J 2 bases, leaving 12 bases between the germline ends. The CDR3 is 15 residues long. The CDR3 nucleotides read TGCGCCAGCAGTGAGTTGTTCGGGGGACCCTACGAGCAGTACTTC. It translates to CASSELFGGPYEQYF.

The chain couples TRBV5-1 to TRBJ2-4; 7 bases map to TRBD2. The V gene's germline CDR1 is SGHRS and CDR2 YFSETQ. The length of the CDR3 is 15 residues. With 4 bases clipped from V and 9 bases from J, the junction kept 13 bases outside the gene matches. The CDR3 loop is CASSPGPPTGGIQYF. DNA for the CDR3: TGCGCCAGCAGCCCAGGGCCCCCCACGGGAGGCATTCAGTACTTC.

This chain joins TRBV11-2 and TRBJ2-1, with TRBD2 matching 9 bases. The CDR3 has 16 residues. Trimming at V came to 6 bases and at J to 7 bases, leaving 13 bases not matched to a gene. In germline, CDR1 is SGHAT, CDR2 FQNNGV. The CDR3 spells CASRALSGSRGNEQFF. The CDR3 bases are TGTGCCAGCAGGGCCCTTAGCGGGAGTCGTGGTAATGAGCAGTTCTTC.

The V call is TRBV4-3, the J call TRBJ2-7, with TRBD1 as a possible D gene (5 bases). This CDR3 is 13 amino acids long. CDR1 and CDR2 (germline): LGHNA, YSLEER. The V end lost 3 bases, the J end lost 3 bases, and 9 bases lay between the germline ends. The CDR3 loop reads CASSQQQDYEQYF. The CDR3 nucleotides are TGCGCCAGCAGCCAGCAACAGGACTACGAGCAGTACTTC.

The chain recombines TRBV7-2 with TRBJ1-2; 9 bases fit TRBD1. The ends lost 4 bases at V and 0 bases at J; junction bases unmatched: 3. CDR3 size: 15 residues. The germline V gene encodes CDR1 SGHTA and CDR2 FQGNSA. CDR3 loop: CASSSQGASNYGYTF. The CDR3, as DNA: TGTGCCAGCAGCTCACAGGGGGCCTCTAACTATGGCTACACCTTC.

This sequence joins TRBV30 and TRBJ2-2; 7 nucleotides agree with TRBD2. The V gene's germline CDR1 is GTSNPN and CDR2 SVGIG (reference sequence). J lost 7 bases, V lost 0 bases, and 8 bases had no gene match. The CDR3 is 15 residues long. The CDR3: CAWSVRAGANGELFF. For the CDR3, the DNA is TGTGCCTGGAGTGTAAGGGCGGGAGCGAACGGGGAGCTGTTTTTT.

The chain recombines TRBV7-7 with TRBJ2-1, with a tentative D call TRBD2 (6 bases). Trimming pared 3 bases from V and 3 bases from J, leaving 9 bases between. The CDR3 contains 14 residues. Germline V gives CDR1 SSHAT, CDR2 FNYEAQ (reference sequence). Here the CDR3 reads CASSFGGDYNEQFF. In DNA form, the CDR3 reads TGTGCCAGCAGCTTCGGGGGAGACTACAATGAGCAGTTCTTC.

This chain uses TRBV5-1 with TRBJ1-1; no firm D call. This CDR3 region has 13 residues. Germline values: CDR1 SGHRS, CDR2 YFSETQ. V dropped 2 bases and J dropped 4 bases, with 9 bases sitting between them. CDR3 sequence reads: CASSFQEATEAFF. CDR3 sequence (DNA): TGCGCCAGCAGCTTCCAGGAGGCCACTGAAGCTTTCTTT.

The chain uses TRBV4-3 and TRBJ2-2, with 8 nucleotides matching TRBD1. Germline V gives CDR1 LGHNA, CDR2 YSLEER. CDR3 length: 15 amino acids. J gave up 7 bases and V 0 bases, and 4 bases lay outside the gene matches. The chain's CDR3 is CASSQDDRGGGELFF. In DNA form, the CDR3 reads TGCGCCAGCAGCCAAGATGACAGGGGCGGCGGGGAGCTGTTTTTT.

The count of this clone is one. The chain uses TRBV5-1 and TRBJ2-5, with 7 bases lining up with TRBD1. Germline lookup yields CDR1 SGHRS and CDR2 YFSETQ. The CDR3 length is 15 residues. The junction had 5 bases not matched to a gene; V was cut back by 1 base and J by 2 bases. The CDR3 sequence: CASSLTGQRQETQYF. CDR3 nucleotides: TGCGCCAGCAGCTTGACGGGACAGAGACAAGAGACCCAGTACTTC. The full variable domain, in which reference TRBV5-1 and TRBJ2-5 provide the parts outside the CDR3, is KAGVTQTPRYLIKTRGQQVTLSCSPISGHRSVSWYQQTPGQGLQFLFEYFSETQRNKGNFPGRFSGRQFSNSRSEMNVSTLELGDSALYLCASSLTGQRQETQYFGPGTRLLVL.

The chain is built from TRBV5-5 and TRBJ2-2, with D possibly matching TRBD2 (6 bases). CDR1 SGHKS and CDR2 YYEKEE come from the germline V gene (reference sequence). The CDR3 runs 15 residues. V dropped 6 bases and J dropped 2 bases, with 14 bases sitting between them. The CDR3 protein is CASTGLTINTGELFF. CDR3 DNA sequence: TGTGCCAGCACAGGACTAACTATAAACACCGGGGAGCTGTTTTTT.

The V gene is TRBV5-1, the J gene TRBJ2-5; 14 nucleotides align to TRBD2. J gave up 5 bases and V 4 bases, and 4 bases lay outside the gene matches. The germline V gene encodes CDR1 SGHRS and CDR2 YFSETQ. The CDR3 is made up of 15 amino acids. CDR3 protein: CASSQTSGRVETQYF. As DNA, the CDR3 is TGCGCCAGCAGCCAGACTAGCGGGAGGGTTGAGACCCAGTACTTC.

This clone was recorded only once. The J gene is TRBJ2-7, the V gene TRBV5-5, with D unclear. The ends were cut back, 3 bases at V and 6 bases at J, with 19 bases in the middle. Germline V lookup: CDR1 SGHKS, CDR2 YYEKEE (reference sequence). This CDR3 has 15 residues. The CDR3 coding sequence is TGTGCCAGCAGCTCGAGGCAGAACGCGCCTCGCGAGCAGTACTTC. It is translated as CASSSRQNAPREQYF.